Each of the 27 T cell receptor beta chains below was sequenced from the same sample in a study of cytomegalovirus exposure and HLA in healthy donors. 13 Jbeta primers and 60 Vbeta primers were used for the PCR. The protocol was immunoSEQ multiplex PCR, while the TCRdb copy is restricted to in-frame clones and leaves out a portion. There are 120,000 to 150,000 clones in the sample; approximately 79% occur only once, and around 0.7% lies in the top ten. Specimen: PBMCs. Receptors originate from a male donor in good health and CMV-seronegative.

The chain uses TRBV9 and TRBJ2-3, with a weak D call TRBD2 (5 bases). Trimming cost V 0 bases and J 11 bases, with 19 bases left between them. CDR1 SGDLS and CDR2 YYNGEE come from the germline V gene. The CDR3 contains 15 residues. In DNA, the CDR3 is TGTGCCAGCAGCGTAGGTTTTACTAACCCTGAGGGGCAGTATTTT. Translation gives CASSVGFTNPEGQYF.

The chain employs TRBV30 and TRBJ2-7; no clear D. Germline V CDR1 and CDR2: GTSNPN, SVGIG (reference sequence). Trimming removed 5 bases at V and 0 bases at J, with 11 bases between. This CDR3 region has 13 residues. CDR3 sequence reads: CAWVAQDSYEQYF. The CDR3 DNA reads TGTGCCTGGGTCGCGCAGGACTCCTACGAGCAGTACTTC.

The rearrangement links TRBV19 to TRBJ1-1, with D unresolved. V lost 7 bases to trimming and J lost 0 bases, with 9 bases between them. The CDR3 extends over 13 amino acids. The germline V gene encodes CDR1 LNHDA and CDR2 SQIVND (reference sequence). In DNA form, the CDR3 reads TGTGCCAGTAAAACGGTCATGAACACTGAAGCTTTCTTT. Protein: CASKTVMNTEAFF.

V is TRBV11-3 and J is TRBJ2-7; TRBD1 agrees at 10 bases. Trimming at V came to 5 bases and at J to 4 bases, leaving 5 bases not matched to a gene. Germline V lookup: CDR1 SGHNT, CDR2 YENEEA. CDR3 length: 14 amino acids. The CDR3 nucleotides read TGTGCCAGCAGCCCAAGACAGGGGGCTTACGAGCAGTACTTC. Translated: CASSPRQGAYEQYF.

The chain recombines TRBV5-4 with TRBJ2-2, with D tentatively TRBD1 (5 bases). CDR1 and CDR2 (germline): SGHNT, YYREEE (reference sequence). Trimming removed 3 bases at V and 0 bases at J, with 9 bases between. The CDR3 is made up of 15 amino acids. In DNA form, the CDR3 reads TGTGCCAGCAGCTCGAGACAGACGAACACCGGGGAGCTGTTTTTT. Encoded protein: CASSSRQTNTGELFF.

The chain combines TRBV19 with TRBJ1-1, with D possibly matching TRBD1 (6 bases). The CDR3 length is 11 residues. Per germline, CDR1 LNHDA and CDR2 SQIVND (reference sequence). V lost 7 bases and J lost 7, with 10 bases in between. The CDR3 here is CASTATGEAFF. The DNA for the CDR3 is TGTGCCAGTACCGCGACAGGTGAAGCTTTCTTT.

The J gene is TRBJ1-1, the V gene TRBV6-5, with D possibly TRBD1 on 5 matching bases. Trimming left V 3 bases short and J 3 bases short, with 11 bases between. The V gene's germline CDR1 is MNHEY and CDR2 SVGAGI. The CDR3 contains 14 residues. Written as DNA, the CDR3 is TGTGCCAGCAGTTATGGACGGGGGGACACTGAAGCTTTCTTT. It yields the protein CASSYGRGDTEAFF.

V gene TRBV6-6 combines with J gene TRBJ2-7; 8 nucleotides line up with TRBD1. V lost 4 bases to trimming and J lost 4 bases; unmatched junction nucleotides: 9. The CDR3 runs to 15 residues. The germline V gene encodes CDR1 MNHNY and CDR2 SVGAGI (reference sequence). This chain's CDR3 is CASSLQTGELYEQYF. The CDR3 DNA follows: TGTGCCAGCAGTTTACAGACAGGGGAGTTATACGAGCAGTACTTC.

This clone was seen only a few times. The chain employs TRBV6-5 and TRBJ2-2, with D tentatively TRBD2 (5 bases). Germline V gene sequence: CDR1 MNHEY, CDR2 SVGAGI. This CDR3 has 14 residues. Trimming pared 6 bases from V and 2 bases from J, leaving 10 bases between. CDR3 loop: CASSIPSNTGELFF. In DNA, the CDR3 is TGTGCCAGCAGCATCCCTAGCAACACCGGGGAGCTGTTTTTT.

This chain joins TRBV30 and TRBJ1-2, with 12 bases that match TRBD1. Germline loops: CDR1 GTSNPN, CDR2 SVGIG (reference sequence). Trimming at V came to 3 bases and at J to 4 bases, leaving 9 bases not matched to a gene. This CDR3 spans 16 amino acids. CDR3 sequence reads: CAWRPGQGAGSYGYTF. The CDR3 DNA is TGTGCCTGGAGGCCGGGACAGGGGGCGGGGAGCTATGGCTACACCTTC.

The rearrangement links TRBV7-8 to TRBJ1-5; weak D call: TRBD1 (6 bases). The CDR3 sequence is 16 residues long. Germline V gene data show CDR1 as SGHVS and CDR2 as FQNEAQ. The V and J ends lost 3 bases and 4 bases respectively, with 16 bases between them. The CDR3 is CASSFADSLGNQPQHF. CDR3 in DNA: TGTGCCAGCAGCTTCGCGGACAGCCTTGGTAATCAGCCCCAGCATTTT.

The gene calls are TRBV11-3 and TRBJ2-5; 9 bases map to TRBD1. After removal of 6 bases from V and 5 bases from J, the junction contained 10 bases not matched to a gene. Germline-derived CDR1 and CDR2 are SGHNT and YENEEA. The CDR3 totals 15 residues. The CDR3 DNA sequence: TGTGCCAGCAGACCCGGACAGGGGATGGAGGAGACCCAGTACTTC. Protein: CASRPGQGMEETQYF.

A word on this clone: Its ends do not fully match the called genes, so a read error is possible. The rearrangement uses TRBV19 and TRBJ1-2; a possible D gene is TRBD1 (5 bases). CDR1 LNHDA and CDR2 SQIVND come from the germline V gene (reference sequence). The CDR3 loop spans 14 amino acids. The DNA of the CDR3 is TGTACCAGTAGCCACCCGACAGAGAAGTATGGCTACACCTTC. Translating it yields CTSSHPTEKYGYTF.

This clone was seen once. V gene TRBV11-3 combines with J gene TRBJ2-7, with D possibly TRBD2 on 7 matching bases. This CDR3 is built from 17 residues. V dropped 10 bases and J dropped 0 bases, with 25 bases sitting between them. Germline V lookup: CDR1 SGHNT, CDR2 YENEEA. The CDR3 nucleotides read TGTGCCAACAAGGACGGGGGGCAGTACGGGGGCTCCTACGAGCAGTACTTC. It yields the protein CANKDGGQYGGSYEQYF.

In its sample, this clone was seen once. The chain uses TRBV28 and TRBJ1-2; 10 nucleotides match TRBD1. There are 17 residues in the CDR3. V shed 4 bases and J 0 bases; nucleotides not matched to a gene: 8. CDR1 is MDHEN and CDR2 is SYDVKM in the germline V gene. The CDR3 DNA reads TGTGCCAGCAGTTCGCCGGGACAGGGGTTAGCTAACTATGGCTACACCTTC. Protein: CASSSPGQGLANYGYTF.

The V and J genes are TRBV7-2 and TRBJ2-7, with a weak D call TRBD1 (6 bases). The CDR3 consists of 15 residues. V shed 1 base and J shed 6 bases, with 16 bases lying between them. Germline V gene data show CDR1 as SGHTA and CDR2 as FQGNSA. In DNA form, the CDR3 reads TGTGCCAGCAGCTTAGGGGGCAGGGGAACGTCCGAGCAGTACTTC. Its protein product is CASSLGGRGTSEQYF.

This clone has a single count. The chain combines TRBV11-2 with TRBJ2-1, with 8 bases identical to TRBD2. Germline V CDR1 and CDR2: SGHAT, FQNNGV. The CDR3 has 16 amino acids. The ends lost 5 bases at V and 2 bases at J; junction bases unmatched: 8. In DNA form, the CDR3 reads TGTGCCAGCAGCCCCCAGGGGCGGGGGGCCTACAATGAGCAGTTCTTC. Translated: CASSPQGRGAYNEQFF.

The chain links TRBV6-6 to TRBJ1-1; the D gene is possibly TRBD1 (5 bases). The V end was cut by 4 bases, the J end by 8 bases, with 14 bases between. The CDR3 has 13 residues. Germline CDR1 is MNHNY and CDR2 is SVGAGI (reference sequence). CDR3 coding DNA: TGTGCCAGCAGTTCAACCGCAGGGAGGGAAGCTTTCTTT. Translated, it gives CASSSTAGREAFF.

The chain employs TRBV21-1 and TRBJ1-5; TRBD1 was called by the table and not checked on the DNA. TRBV21-1 is a recognized pseudogene. CDR3 length: 15 amino acids. Written as DNA, the CDR3 is TGTGCCAGGATACAGGGCGTTTATAGCAATCAGCCCCAGCATTTT. It specifies CARIQGVYSNQPQHF.

This chain joins TRBV5-6 and TRBJ2-7, with unresolved D. CDR1 is SGHDT, CDR2 YYEEEE, per germline. This CDR3 spans 12 amino acids. Deletions cut 4 bases from V and 0 bases from J, with 5 bases between. The CDR3 spells CASSTSSYEQYF. The DNA for the CDR3 is TGTGCCAGCAGCACAAGCTCCTACGAGCAGTACTTC.

The chain has TRBV5-4 and TRBJ1-3; perhaps TRBD1 as D (5 bases). Trimming left V 1 base short and J 1 base short, with 6 bases between. Germline V gene data show CDR1 as SGHNT and CDR2 as YYREEE (reference sequence). This CDR3 spans 14 amino acids. In nucleotides, the CDR3 is TGTGCCAGCAGCTTGAGGGGTTCTGGAAACACCATATATTTT. Translated: CASSLRGSGNTIYF.

This clone was seen a handful of times. J is TRBJ2-7 and V is TRBV4-3, with D tentatively TRBD2 (6 bases). Germline V CDR1 and CDR2: LGHNA, YSLEER. V lost 4 bases and J lost 0, with 10 bases in between. The CDR3 runs to 14 residues. CDR3 amino acids: CASSPGVSSYEQYF. CDR3 nucleotide sequence: TGCGCCAGCAGCCCGGGGGTCAGCTCCTACGAGCAGTACTTC.

The genes are TRBV6-1 and TRBJ1-2; D unresolved. Per germline, CDR1 MNHNS and CDR2 SASEGT. V shed 6 bases and J shed 4 bases, with 15 bases lying between them. CDR3 length: 14 residues. CDR3 in DNA: TGTGCCAGCAGCCCGGGTGATAGGAGCTATGGCTACACCTTC. It specifies CASSPGDRSYGYTF.

The chain links TRBV2 to TRBJ1-4, with D perhaps TRBD1 (5 bases). The CDR3 has 14 amino acids. Germline CDR1 and CDR2: SNHLY and FYNNEI. V dropped 6 bases and J dropped 5 bases, with 13 bases sitting between them. Here the CDR3 DNA reads TGTGCCAGCAGAATAGGGGAGGGGAATGAAAAACTGTTTTTT. It specifies CASRIGEGNEKLFF.

V is TRBV9 and J is TRBJ2-3; TRBD2 matches 10 bases. The CDR3 consists of 16 residues. With 4 bases clipped from V and 3 bases from J, the junction kept 8 bases outside the gene matches. From germline, CDR1 is SGDLS and CDR2 YYNGEE. The CDR3 nucleotides read TGTGCCAGCAGCTTATTAAGCGGGGGGGATACAGATACGCAGTATTTT. This translates into CASSLLSGGDTDTQYF.

The V gene is TRBV12-2, the J gene TRBJ1-2. TRBV12-2 is assigned pseudogene status. The CDR3 is 16 amino acids. The chain's CDR3 is CASRLVSQGGMDGYTF. For the CDR3, the DNA is TGTGCAAGTCGCTTAGTTTCGCAGGGAGGTATGGATGGCTACACCTTC.

This clone is a singleton in its sample. The chain links TRBV6-5 to TRBJ2-6; weak D call: TRBD2 (5 bases). The CDR3 loop spans 14 amino acids. The ends were cut back, 5 bases at V and 4 bases at J, with 9 bases in the middle. In germline, CDR1 is MNHEY, CDR2 SVGAGI. The CDR3 reads CASSPSGGANVLTF. The CDR3 region has the DNA TGTGCCAGCAGTCCATCGGGAGGGGCCAACGTCCTGACTTTC.